Included here is one T cell receptor (beta chain) sequence, with context. The data were taken from a study of blood T cell repertoires in COVID-19. As for the study in general: The study drew acute and convalescent COVID-19 samples from the United States, Italy and Spain.

Germline V gives CDR1 SGHKS, CDR2 YYEKEE (reference sequence). V lost 4 bases to trimming and J lost 6 bases, with 15 bases between them. The CDR3 spans 14 residues. Clones were read by immunoSEQ multiplex PCR, and TCRdb kept only the in-frame ones, dropping some. The sample has about 210,000 clones, about 81% seen once. This sequence originates from a woman aged 55-75 years with COVID-19, enrolled during active disease. The V gene is TRBV5-5, the J gene TRBJ2-3, with a possible D match to TRBD2 (5 bases). Source material: peripheral blood. In DNA form, the CDR3 reads TGTGCCAGCAGCGGCGGACGTACGGGGGATACGCAGTATTTT. Translated, it gives CASSGGRTGDTQYF.